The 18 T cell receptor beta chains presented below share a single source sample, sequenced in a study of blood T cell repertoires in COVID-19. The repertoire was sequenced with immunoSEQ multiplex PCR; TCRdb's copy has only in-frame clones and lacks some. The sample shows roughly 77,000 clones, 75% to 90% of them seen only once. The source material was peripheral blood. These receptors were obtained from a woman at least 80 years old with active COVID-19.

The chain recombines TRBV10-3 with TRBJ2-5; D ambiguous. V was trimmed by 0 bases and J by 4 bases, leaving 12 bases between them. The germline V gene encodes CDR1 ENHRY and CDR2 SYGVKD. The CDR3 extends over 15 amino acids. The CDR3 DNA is TGTGCCATCAGTGAGTCGAGGCCCCCGGGAGAGACCCAGTACTTC. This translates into CAISESRPPGETQYF.

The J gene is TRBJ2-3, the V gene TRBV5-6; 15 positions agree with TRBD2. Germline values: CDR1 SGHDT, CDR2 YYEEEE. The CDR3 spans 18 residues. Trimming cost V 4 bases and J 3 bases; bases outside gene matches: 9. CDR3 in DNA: TGTGCCAGCAGCCGGACTAGCGGGAGGGTTTTGAAAACAGATACGCAGTATTTT. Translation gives CASSRTSGRVLKTDTQYF.

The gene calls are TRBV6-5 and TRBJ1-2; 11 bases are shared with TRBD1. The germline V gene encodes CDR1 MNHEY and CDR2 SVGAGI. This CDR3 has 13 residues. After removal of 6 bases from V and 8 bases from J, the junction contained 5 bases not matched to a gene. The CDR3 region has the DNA TGTGCCAGCAGAGGACAGGGGGCCGGCGGCTACACCTTC. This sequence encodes CASRGQGAGGYTF.

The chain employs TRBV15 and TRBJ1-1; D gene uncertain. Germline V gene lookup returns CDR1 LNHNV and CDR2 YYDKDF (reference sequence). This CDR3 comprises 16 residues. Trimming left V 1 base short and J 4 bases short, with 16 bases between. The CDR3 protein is CATSRVFIGRGTEAFF. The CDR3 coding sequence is TGTGCCACCAGCAGAGTGTTTATCGGTCGTGGCACTGAAGCTTTCTTT.

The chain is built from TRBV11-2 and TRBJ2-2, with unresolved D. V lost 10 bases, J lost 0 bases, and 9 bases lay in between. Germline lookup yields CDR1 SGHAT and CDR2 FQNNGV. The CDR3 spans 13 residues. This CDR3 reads CATDSANTGELFF. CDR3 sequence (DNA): TGTGCCACAGACTCCGCGAACACCGGGGAGCTGTTTTTT. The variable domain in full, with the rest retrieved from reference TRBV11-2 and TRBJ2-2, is EAGVAQSPRYKIIEKRQSVAFWCNPISGHATLYWYQQILGQGPKLLIQFQNNGVVDDSQLPKDRFSAERLKGVDSTLKIQPAKLEDSAVYLCATDSANTGELFFGEGSRLTVL.

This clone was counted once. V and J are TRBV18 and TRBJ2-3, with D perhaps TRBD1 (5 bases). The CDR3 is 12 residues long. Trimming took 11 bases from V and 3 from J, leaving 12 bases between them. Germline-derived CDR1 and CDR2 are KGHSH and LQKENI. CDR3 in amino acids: CASSSGTDTQYF. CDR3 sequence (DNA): TGTGCCTCGAGTTCAGGGACAGATACGCAGTATTTT.

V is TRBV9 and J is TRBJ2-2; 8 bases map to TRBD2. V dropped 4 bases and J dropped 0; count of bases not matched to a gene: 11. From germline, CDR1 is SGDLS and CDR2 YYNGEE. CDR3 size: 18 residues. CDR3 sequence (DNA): TGTGCCAGCAGCCCCCGGACGGGAGGGCCCTCGAACACCGGGGAGCTGTTTTTT. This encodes CASSPRTGGPSNTGELFF.

In DNA, the CDR3 is TGTGCCACCCAGGGGGCTTCCACCGGGGAGCTGTTTTTT. The encoded protein is CATQGASTGELFF. V and J are TRBV24-1 and TRBJ2-2; 8 nucleotides agree with TRBD1. After removal of 9 bases from V and 4 bases from J, the junction contained 3 bases not matched to a gene. Germline V lookup: CDR1 KGHDR, CDR2 SFDVKD. This CDR3 spans 13 amino acids.

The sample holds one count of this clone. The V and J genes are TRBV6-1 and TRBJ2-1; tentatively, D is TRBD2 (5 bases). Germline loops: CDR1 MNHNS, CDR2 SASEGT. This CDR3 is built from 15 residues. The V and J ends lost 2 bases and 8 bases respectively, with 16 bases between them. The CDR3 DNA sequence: TGTGCCAGCAGTGAATTATTACGGCTAGCCGATGAGCAGTTCTTC. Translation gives CASSELLRLADEQFF.

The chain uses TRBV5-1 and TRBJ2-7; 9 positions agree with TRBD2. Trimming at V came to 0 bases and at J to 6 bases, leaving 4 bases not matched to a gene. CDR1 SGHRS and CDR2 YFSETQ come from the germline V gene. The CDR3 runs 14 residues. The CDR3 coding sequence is TGCGCCAGCAGCTTGGCCCCAGCGGGAGGCGAGCAGTACTTC. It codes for CASSLAPAGGEQYF.

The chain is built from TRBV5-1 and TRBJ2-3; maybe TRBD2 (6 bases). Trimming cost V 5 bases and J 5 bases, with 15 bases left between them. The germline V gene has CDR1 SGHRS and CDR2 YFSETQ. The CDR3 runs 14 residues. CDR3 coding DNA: TGCGCCAGCAGACCCAACGCGGGGCGAGATACGCAGTATTTT. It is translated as CASRPNAGRDTQYF.

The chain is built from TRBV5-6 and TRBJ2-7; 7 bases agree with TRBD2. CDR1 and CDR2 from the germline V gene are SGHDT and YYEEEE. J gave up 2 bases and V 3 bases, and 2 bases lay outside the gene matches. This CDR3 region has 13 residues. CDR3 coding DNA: TGTGCCAGCAGCTCAGCGGGAACCTACGAGCAGTACTTC. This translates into CASSSAGTYEQYF.

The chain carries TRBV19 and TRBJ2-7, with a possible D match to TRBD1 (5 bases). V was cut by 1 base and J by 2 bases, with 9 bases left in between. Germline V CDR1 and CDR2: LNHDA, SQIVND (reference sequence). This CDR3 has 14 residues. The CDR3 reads CASSIGTRTYEQYF. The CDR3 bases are TGTGCCAGTAGTATAGGGACACGAACCTACGAGCAGTACTTC.

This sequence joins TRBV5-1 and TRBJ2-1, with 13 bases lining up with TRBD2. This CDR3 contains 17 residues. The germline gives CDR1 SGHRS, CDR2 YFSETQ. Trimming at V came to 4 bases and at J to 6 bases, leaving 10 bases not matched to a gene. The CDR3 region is CASSPAPGLAGVNEQFF. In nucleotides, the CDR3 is TGCGCCAGCAGCCCCGCCCCCGGACTAGCGGGAGTCAATGAGCAGTTCTTC.

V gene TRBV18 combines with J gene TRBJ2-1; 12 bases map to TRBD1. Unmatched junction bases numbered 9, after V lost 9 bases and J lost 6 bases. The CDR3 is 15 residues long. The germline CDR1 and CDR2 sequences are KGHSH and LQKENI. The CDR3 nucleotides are TGTGCCAGTAGGCGGGACAGGGGGCAGTTCAATGAGCAGTTCTTC. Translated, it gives CASRRDRGQFNEQFF. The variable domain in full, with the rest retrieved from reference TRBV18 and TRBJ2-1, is NAGVMQNPRHLVRRRGQEARLRCSPMKGHSHVYWYRQLPEEGLKFMVYLQKENIIDESGMPKERFSAEFPKEGPSILRIQQVVRGDSAAYFCASRRDRGQFNEQFFGPGTRLTVL.

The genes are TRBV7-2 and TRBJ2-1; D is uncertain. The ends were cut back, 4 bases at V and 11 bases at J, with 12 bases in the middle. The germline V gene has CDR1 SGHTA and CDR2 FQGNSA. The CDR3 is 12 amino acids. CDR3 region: CASSSPVWQQFF. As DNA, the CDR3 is TGTGCCAGCAGCTCCCCCGTGTGGCAGCAGTTCTTC.

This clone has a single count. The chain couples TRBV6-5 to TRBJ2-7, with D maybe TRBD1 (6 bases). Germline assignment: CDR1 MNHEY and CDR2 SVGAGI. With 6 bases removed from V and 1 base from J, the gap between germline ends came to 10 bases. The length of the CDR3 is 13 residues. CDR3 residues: CASSHRDSYEQYF. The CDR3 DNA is TGTGCCAGCAGCCACAGGGATTCCTACGAGCAGTACTTC.

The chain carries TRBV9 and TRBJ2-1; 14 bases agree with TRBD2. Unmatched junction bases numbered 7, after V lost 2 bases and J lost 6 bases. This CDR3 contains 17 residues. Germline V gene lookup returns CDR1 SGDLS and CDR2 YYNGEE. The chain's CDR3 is CASSVGLAGVLGNEQFF. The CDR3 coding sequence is TGTGCCAGCAGCGTGGGACTAGCGGGAGTTTTGGGCAATGAGCAGTTCTTC.